The clone carrying this T cell receptor beta chain has more than one count but fewer than ten. The target antigen is unknown. The data were obtained in a study of T cell repertoires in cytomegalovirus infection. The study's findings and limits: The ex vivo response showed dominance by HLA-C-restricted CMV-specific TCR beta clonotypes. Frequencies of public TCR beta families were cumulated, and this identified carriers of CMV plus the relevant HLA.

CDR1 and CDR2 from the germline V gene are DFQATT and SNEGSKA (reference sequence). The CDR3 sequence is 13 residues long. V lost 4 bases and J 8 bases, leaving 17 bases between the germline ends. TCRdb re-called the reads through MiXCR, storing one row per CDR3 protein. The profile shows about 260,000 distinct CDR3 sequences, around 15% of them singletons. This sequence originates from a human donor in good health (CMV status not recorded). Some clones in this sample may be carry-over from other donors' samples. The chain links TRBV20-1 to TRBJ1-2, with a weak D call TRBD1 (5 bases). Sequencing was carried out using PBMCs. As DNA, the CDR3 is TGCAGTGCTACGGCCGGGACTGCGTTGGGCTACACCTTC. It codes for CSATAGTALGYTF.